This TCR beta chain stems from a study of PD-1 blockade in classical Hodgkin lymphoma. Whole-study context: Patients were administered nivolumab (3 mg/kg intravenously) every 2 weeks. Study-wide points: The authors excluded patients who started nivolumab under 1 year after ASCT. Relative to healthy donors, newly diagnosed patients reportedly had lower baseline TCR diversity, which was reported as lower still in relapsed/refractory patients. TCR diversity rose significantly by C4D1 in CD4+ but not CD8+ cells.

This clone was seen only once. Its antigen is unidentified. The CDR3 has 13 amino acids. From germline, CDR1 is SGHTA and CDR2 FQGNSA. Trimming stripped 5 bases from V and 6 bases from J, with 12 bases between. With no exception, relapse followed autologous stem cell transplantation in all patients, and brentuximab vedotin exposure varied. The table came from immunoSEQ multiplex PCR; TCRdb's copy has only in-frame clones and leaves some out. The data contain more than 35,000 clones, just over 75% of them singletons. The sequencing here drew on peripheral blood mononuclear cells (PBMCs), taken before the second cycle of nivolumab. The TCR originated in a human donor with classical Hodgkin lymphoma. The chain uses TRBV7-2 and TRBJ2-3, with no clear D. The CDR3 DNA reads TGTGCCAGCAGCCAAGCCCTCTGGGATACGCAGTATTTT. Amino acid sequence: CASSQALWDTQYF.